The clone carrying this TCR beta chain was recorded a few times. Its antigen is not known. The data were obtained in a study of blood T cells in healthy people across ages. Findings of the study overall: TCR beta diversity, measured per million T cells, fell in a roughly linear way with age. A conclusive naive versus antigen-experienced comparison was prevented by the unsorted PBMCs.

A sample-barcoded 5' primer and a J-beta primer mix were used in a second PCR of about 7 to 12 cycles. CDR3-containing paired-end reads numbered at least 2.5 million in each sample. TCRdb reprocessed the 5' RACE reads with MiXCR, giving one entry per CDR3 protein. This repertoire shows more than 650,000 distinct CDR3 sequences, about 53% found once; its top ten account for approximately 40%. Between the trimmed V and J ends, which lost 10 bases and 2 bases, there was a span of 20 bases. Per germline, CDR1 SGHRS and CDR2 YFSETQ. The CDR3 is made up of 15 amino acids. All donors came from Russia, were Caucasian and healthy, and spanned ages roughly 6 to 100.

The sample taken for sequencing was blood. The chain combines TRBV5-1 with TRBJ2-3, with D unresolved. This receptor was identified in an elderly man in good health. CDR3 sequence reads: CAASDGGSYTDTQYF. The CDR3 DNA reads TGCGCCGCTTCAGACGGCGGCTCCTACACAGATACGCAGTATTTT.